What follows describes a single T cell receptor beta chain. What it binds is not known. The sample is drawn from a study of CD8 T cells in ankylosing spondylitis. Whole-study results and caveats: As reported, disease-linked clones showed significant enrichment in matched ankylosing spondylitis synovial fluid. It appeared that ankylosing spondylitis blood was characterized by a TCR beta motif of about eight highly homologous variants.

V was cut by 4 bases and J by 12 bases, with 18 bases left in between. In germline, CDR1 is LGHDT, CDR2 YNNKEL (reference sequence). The CDR3 spans 14 residues. Using quantitative 5'-RACE with molecular barcodes, the authors made TCR beta libraries. TCRdb re-analysed the 5' RACE reads in MiXCR, keeping a single row per CDR3 protein. The sample has approximately 440,000 distinct CDR3 sequences, approximately 17% seen once. The rearrangement uses TRBV3-1 and TRBJ1-4; D is perhaps TRBD1 (5 bases). The sample was blood, either unsorted or a sorted T cell fraction (not recorded which). This clonotype was sampled from a male donor with ankylosing spondylitis. For the CDR3, the DNA is TGTGCCAGCAGCCCATCAGGGTCCCTACAGGAACTGTTTTTT. It codes for CASSPSGSLQELFF.